What follows is one T cell receptor (beta chain) and its context. Its matching antigen is unknown. The CDR3 sequence is 14 residues long. V gave up 0 bases and J gave up 6 bases; unmatched junction bases: 4. Germline CDR1 and CDR2: GTSNPN and SVGIG (reference sequence). This sample was taken from a study of CD8+ T cells in alopecia areata. Turning to the study itself: Treated patients were dosed with oral tofacitinib, taking 5 to 10 mg twice daily. Patients in the study were on tofacitinib for 6 to 18 months, then off it for 6 months. General study findings and limits: Scalp samples also yield sequences from resident alphabeta T cells of normal skin.

Both CD4+ and CD8+ T cells were separated by sorting PBMCs. Following RNA extraction, reverse transcription yielded cDNA that acted as the sequencing template. Assay: immunoSEQ multiplex PCR; the TCRdb copy retains only in-frame clones and omits some. The sample carries 200,000 or so clones, more than 45% recorded once. The chain links TRBV30 to TRBJ2-2, with 7 bases that match TRBD1. This TCR was sampled from a human donor with alopecia areata. Sample: CD4+ T cells sorted from blood, taken at week 0. CDR3 residues: CAWSVGQVPGELFF. CDR3 DNA sequence: TGTGCCTGGAGTGTAGGACAGGTCCCCGGGGAGCTGTTTTTT.